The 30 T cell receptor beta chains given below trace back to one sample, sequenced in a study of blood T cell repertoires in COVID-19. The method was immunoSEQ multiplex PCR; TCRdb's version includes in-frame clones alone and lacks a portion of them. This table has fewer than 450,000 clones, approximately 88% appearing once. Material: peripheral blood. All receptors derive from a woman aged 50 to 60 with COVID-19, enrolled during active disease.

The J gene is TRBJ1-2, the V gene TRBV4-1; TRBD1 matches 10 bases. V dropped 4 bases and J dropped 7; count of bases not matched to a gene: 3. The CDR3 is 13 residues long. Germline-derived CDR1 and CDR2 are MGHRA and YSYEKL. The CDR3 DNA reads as TGCGCCAGCAGCCGGGGACAGGGGACTGGCTACACCTTC. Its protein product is CASSRGQGTGYTF.

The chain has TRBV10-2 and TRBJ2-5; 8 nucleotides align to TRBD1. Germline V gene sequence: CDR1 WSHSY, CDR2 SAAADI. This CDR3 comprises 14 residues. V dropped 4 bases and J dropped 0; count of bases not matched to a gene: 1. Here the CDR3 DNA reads TGCGCCAGCAGTGGGGGACAGGACCAAGAGACCCAGTACTTC. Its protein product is CASSGGQDQETQYF.

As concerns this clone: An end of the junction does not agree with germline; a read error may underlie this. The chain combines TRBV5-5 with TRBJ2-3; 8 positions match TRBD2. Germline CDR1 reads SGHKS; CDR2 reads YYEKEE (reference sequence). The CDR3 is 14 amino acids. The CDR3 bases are TGTGCCAGCAGCCCCAGCGGGGGTCCATCCGGCAGGGATTTT. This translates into CASSPSGGPSGRDF. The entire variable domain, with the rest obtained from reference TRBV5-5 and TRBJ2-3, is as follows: DAGVTQSPTHLIKTRGQQVTLRCSPISGHKSVSWYQQVLGQGPQFIFQYYEKEERGRGNFPDRFSARQFPNYSSELNVNALLLGDSALYLCASSPSGGPSGRDFGPGTRLTVL.

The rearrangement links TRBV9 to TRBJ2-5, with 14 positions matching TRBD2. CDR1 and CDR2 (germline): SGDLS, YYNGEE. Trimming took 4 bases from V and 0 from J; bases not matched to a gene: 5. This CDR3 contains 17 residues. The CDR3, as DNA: TGTGCCAGCAGCACGCGACTAGCGGGGGGGTACCAAGAGACCCAGTACTTC. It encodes CASSTRLAGGYQETQYF.

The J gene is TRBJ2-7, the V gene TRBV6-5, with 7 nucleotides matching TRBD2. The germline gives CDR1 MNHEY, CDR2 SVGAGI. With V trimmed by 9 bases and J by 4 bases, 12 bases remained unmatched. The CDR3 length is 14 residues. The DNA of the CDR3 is TGTGCCAGTTGGGGAGGGTCAGTTGGGTACGAGCAGTACTTC. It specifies CASWGGSVGYEQYF.

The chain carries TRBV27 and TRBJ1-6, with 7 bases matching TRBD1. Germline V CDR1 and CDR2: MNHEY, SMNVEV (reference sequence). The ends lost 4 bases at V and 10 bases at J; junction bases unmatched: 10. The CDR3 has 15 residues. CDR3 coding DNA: TGTGCCAGCAGTTCGACAGGGATGGTTAGATCACCCCTCCACTTT. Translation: CASSSTGMVRSPLHF.

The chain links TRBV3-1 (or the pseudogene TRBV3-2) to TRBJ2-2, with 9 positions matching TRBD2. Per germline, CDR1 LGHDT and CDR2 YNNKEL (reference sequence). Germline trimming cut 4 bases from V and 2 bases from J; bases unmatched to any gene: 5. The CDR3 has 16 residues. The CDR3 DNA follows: TGTGCCAGCAGCCCTCGGACTAGCGCTAACACCGGGGAGCTGTTTTTT. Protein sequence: CASSPRTSANTGELFF.

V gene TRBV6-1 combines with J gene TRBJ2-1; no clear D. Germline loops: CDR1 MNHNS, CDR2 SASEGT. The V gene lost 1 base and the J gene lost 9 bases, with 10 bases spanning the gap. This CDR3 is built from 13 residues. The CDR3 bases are TGTGCCAGCAGTGAAGACTTCCCAGGTGAGCAGTTCTTC. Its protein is CASSEDFPGEQFF.

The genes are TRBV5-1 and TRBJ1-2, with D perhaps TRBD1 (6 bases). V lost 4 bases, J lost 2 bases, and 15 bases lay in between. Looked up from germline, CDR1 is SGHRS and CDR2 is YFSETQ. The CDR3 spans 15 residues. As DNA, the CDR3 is TGCGCCAGCAGCCCCGGGGGGGGCGGGAACTATGGCTACACCTTC. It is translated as CASSPGGGGNYGYTF.

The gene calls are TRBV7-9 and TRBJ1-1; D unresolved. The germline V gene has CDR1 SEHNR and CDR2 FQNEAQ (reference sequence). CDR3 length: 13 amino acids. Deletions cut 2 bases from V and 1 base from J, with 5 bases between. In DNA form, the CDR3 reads TGTGCCAGCAGCTTATCCGGGAACACTGAAGCTTTCTTT. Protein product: CASSLSGNTEAFF.

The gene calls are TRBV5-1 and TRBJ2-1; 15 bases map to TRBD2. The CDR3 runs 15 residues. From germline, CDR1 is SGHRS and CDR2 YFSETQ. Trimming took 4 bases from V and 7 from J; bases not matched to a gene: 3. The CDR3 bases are TGCGCCAGCAGCCGCGGGACTAGCGGGGGGAATGAGCAGTTCTTC. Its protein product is CASSRGTSGGNEQFF. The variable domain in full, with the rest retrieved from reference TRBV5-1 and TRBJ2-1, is KAGVTQTPRYLIKTRGQQVTLSCSPISGHRSVSWYQQTPGQGLQFLFEYFSETQRNKGNFPGRFSGRQFSNSRSEMNVSTLELGDSALYLCASSRGTSGGNEQFFGPGTRLTVL.

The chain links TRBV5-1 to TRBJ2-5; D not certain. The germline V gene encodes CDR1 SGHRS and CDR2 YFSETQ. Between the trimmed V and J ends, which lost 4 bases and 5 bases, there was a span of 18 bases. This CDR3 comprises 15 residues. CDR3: CASSIMSTLRETQYF. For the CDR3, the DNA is TGCGCCAGCAGCATAATGTCCACGCTGAGGGAGACCCAGTACTTC.

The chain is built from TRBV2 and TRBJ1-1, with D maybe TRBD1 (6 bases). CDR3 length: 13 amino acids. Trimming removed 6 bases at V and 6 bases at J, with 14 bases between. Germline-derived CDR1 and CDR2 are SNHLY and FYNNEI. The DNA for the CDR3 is TGTGCCAGCAGATCACAGGGTAAGCCTGAAGCTTTCTTT. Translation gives CASRSQGKPEAFF.

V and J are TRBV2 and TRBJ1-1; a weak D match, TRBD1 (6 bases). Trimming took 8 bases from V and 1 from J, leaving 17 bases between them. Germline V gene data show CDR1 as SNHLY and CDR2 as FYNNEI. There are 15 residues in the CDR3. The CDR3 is CASHGGLSQNTEAFF. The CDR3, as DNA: TGTGCCAGCCACGGGGGGCTAAGTCAGAACACTGAAGCTTTCTTT.

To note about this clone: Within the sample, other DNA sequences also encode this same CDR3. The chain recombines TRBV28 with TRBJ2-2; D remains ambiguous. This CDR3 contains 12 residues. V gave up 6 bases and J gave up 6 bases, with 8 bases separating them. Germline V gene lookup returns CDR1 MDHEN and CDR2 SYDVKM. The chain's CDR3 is CASSLEAGELFF. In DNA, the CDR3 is TGTGCCAGCAGCCTAGAGGCCGGGGAGCTGTTTTTT.

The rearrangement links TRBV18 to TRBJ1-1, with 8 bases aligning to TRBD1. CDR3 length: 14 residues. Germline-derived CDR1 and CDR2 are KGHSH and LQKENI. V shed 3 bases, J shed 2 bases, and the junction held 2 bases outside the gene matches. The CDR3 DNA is TGTGCCAGCTCACCCGACAGGGGTAACACTGAAGCTTTCTTT. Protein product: CASSPDRGNTEAFF.

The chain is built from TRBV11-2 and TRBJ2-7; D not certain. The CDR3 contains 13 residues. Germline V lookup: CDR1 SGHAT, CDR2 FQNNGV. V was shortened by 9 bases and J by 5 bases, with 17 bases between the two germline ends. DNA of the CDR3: TGTGCCAGTCGGAGACCCCAATCGGACGAGCAGTACTTC. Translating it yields CASRRPQSDEQYF. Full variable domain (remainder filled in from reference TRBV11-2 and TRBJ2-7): EAGVAQSPRYKIIEKRQSVAFWCNPISGHATLYWYQQILGQGPKLLIQFQNNGVVDDSQLPKDRFSAERLKGVDSTLKIQPAKLEDSAVYLCASRRPQSDEQYFGPGTRLTVT.

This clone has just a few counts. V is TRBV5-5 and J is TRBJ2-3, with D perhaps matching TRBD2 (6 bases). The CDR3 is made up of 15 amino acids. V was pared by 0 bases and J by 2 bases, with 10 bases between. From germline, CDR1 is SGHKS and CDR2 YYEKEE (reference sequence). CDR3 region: CASSLEEGSTDTQYF. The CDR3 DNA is TGTGCCAGCAGCTTGGAGGAGGGGTCCACAGATACGCAGTATTTT.

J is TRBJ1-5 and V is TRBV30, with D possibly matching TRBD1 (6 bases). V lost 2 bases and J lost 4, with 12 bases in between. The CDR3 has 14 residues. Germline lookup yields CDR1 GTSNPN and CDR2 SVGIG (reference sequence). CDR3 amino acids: CAWSWDIKNQPQHF. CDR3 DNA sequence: TGTGCCTGGAGTTGGGACATCAAGAATCAGCCCCAGCATTTT.

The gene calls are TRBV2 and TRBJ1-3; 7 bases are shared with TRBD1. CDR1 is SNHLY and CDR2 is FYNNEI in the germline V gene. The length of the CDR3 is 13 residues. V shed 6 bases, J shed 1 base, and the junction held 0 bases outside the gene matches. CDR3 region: CASRQGSGNTIYF. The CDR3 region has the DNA TGTGCCAGCAGACAGGGGTCTGGAAACACCATATATTTT. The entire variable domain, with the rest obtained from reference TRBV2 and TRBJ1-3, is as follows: EPEVTQTPSHQVTQMGQEVILRCVPISNHLYFYWYRQILGQKVEFLVSFYNNEISEKSEIFDDQFSVERPDGSNFTLKIRSTKLEDSAMYFCASRQGSGNTIYFGEGSWLTVV.

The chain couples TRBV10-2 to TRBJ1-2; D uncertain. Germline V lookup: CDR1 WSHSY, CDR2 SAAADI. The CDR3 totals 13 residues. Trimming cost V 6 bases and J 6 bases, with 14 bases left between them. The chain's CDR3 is CASSYLQLDGYTF. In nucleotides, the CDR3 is TGCGCCAGCAGCTACCTCCAACTCGATGGCTACACCTTC.

CDR3 sequence: CASNWAGVGTEAFF. The CDR3 region has the DNA TGCGCCAGCAATTGGGCGGGGGTCGGTACTGAAGCTTTCTTT. V and J are TRBV5-1 and TRBJ1-1; tentatively, D is TRBD1 (5 bases). CDR3 length: 14 amino acids. CDR1 is SGHRS and CDR2 is YFSETQ in the germline V gene. Trimming cost V 6 bases and J 5 bases, with 17 bases left between them.

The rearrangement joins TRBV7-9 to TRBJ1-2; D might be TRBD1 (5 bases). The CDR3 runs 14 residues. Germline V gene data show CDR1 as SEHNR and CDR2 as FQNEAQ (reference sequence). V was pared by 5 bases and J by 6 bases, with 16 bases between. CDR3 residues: CASSPGGVENGYTF. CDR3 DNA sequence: TGTGCCAGCAGCCCCGGGGGGGTAGAGAATGGCTACACCTTC.

In DNA form, the CDR3 reads TGCGCCAGCAGCCCGATGGGCAACGGGGAGCTGTTTTTT. This translates into CASSPMGNGELFF. V is TRBV5-1 and J is TRBJ2-2; D not certain. Germline CDR1 reads SGHRS; CDR2 reads YFSETQ. The CDR3 sequence is 13 residues long. V lost 4 bases to trimming and J lost 7 bases, with 11 bases between them.

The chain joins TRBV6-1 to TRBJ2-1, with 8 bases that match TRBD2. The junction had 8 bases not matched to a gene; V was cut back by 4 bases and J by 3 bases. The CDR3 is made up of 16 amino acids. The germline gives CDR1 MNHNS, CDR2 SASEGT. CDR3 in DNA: TGTGCCAGCAGTGTGGACGGGGGGGCCTTCTACAATGAGCAGTTCTTC. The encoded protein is CASSVDGGAFYNEQFF.

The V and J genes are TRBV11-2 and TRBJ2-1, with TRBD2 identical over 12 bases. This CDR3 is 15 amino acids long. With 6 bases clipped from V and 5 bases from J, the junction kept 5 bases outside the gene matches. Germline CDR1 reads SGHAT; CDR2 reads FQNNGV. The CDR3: CASRQTSGGHNEQFF. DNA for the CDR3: TGTGCCAGCAGACAGACTAGCGGGGGTCACAATGAGCAGTTCTTC.

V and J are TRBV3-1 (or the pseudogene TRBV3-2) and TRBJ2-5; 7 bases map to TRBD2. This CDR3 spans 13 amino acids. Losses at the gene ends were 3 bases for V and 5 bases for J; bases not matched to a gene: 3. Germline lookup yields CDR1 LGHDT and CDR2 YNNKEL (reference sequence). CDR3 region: CASSQGGEETQYF. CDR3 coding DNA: TGTGCCAGCAGCCAGGGGGGGGAGGAGACCCAGTACTTC.

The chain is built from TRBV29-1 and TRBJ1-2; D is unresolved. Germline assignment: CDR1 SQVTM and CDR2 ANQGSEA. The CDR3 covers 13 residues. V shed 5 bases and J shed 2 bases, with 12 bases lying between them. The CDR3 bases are TGCAGCGTTTCTGAGGGTGGAAACTATGGCTACACCTTC. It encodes CSVSEGGNYGYTF.

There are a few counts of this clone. In nucleotides, the CDR3 is TGTGCCAGCAGCTTAGTGGGACTAGCCTACGAGCAGTACTTC. Translated: CASSLVGLAYEQYF. The chain employs TRBV7-2 and TRBJ2-7; 8 nucleotides line up with TRBD2. CDR1 and CDR2 from the germline V gene are SGHTA and FQGNSA. CDR3 length: 14 residues. V lost 1 base and J lost 2; bases outside the gene matches: 1.

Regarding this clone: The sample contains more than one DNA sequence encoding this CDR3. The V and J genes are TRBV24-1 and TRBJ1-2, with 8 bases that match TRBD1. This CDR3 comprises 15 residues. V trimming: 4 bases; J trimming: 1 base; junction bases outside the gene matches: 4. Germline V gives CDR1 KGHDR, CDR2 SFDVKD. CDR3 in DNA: TGTGCCACCAGTGACCCAGGACAGGGTAACTATGGCTACACCTTC. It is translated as CATSDPGQGNYGYTF.